This TCR beta chain was recovered during a study of blood T cell repertoires in COVID-19. The germline V gene encodes CDR1 SNHLY and CDR2 FYNNEI. V was pared by 6 bases and J by 7 bases, with 9 bases between. The CDR3 totals 11 residues. The data were produced by immunoSEQ multiplex PCR, yet TCRdb's version contains in-frame clones alone and is incomplete. The table records 50,000 to 65,000 clones, roughly 83% of them present only once. V and J are TRBV2 and TRBJ1-2; D ambiguous. Sequencing input: peripheral blood. The clonotype was recovered from a man aged 55 to 70 with COVID-19, enrolled during active disease. The CDR3 DNA is TGTGCCAGCAGGCCCGGGGTTGGCTACACCTTC. Residues: CASRPGVGYTF. Combining the CDR3 with reference TRBV2 and TRBJ1-2 gives the whole variable domain EPEVTQTPSHQVTQMGQEVILRCVPISNHLYFYWYRQILGQKVEFLVSFYNNEISEKSEIFDDQFSVERPDGSNFTLKIRSTKLEDSAMYFCASRPGVGYTFGSGTRLTVV.